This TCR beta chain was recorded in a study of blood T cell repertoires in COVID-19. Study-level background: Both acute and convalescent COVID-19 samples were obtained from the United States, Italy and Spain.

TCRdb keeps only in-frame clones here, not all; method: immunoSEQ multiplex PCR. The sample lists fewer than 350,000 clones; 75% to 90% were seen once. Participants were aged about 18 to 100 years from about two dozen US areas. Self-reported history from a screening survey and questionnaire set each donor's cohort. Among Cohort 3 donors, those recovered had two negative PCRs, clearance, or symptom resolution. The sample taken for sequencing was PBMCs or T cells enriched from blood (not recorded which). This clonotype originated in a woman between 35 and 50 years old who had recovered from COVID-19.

The DNA for the CDR3 is TGCGCCAGCAGTCAATCGCCGGAAGGGGATGGGGTACATGAGCAGTTCTTC. It translates to CASSQSPEGDGVHEQFF. The chain uses TRBV23-1 and TRBJ2-1; weak D call: TRBD1 (5 bases). TRBV23-1 is filed as an ORF, its function uncertain. V lost 0 bases and J 8 bases, leaving 20 bases between the germline ends. The CDR3 consists of 17 residues.